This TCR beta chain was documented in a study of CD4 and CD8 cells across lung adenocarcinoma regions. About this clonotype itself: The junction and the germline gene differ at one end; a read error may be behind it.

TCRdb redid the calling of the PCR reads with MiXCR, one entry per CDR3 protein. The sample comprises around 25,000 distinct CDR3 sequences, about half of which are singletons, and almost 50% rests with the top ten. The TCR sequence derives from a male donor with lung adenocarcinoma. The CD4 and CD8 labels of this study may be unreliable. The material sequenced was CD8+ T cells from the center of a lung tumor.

CDR3 coding DNA: TGCGCCAGCGGGGGGCGAGCGGGAGTCAAAGACATTCAGTACTTC. Translating gives CASGGRAGVKDIQYF. This sequence joins TRBV10-1 and TRBJ2-3; 8 nucleotides match TRBD2. The better agreement between TRBJ2-4 and the DNA end casts doubt on the J call. Germline V CDR1 and CDR2: WNHNN, SYGVQD (reference sequence). The CDR3 totals 15 residues.